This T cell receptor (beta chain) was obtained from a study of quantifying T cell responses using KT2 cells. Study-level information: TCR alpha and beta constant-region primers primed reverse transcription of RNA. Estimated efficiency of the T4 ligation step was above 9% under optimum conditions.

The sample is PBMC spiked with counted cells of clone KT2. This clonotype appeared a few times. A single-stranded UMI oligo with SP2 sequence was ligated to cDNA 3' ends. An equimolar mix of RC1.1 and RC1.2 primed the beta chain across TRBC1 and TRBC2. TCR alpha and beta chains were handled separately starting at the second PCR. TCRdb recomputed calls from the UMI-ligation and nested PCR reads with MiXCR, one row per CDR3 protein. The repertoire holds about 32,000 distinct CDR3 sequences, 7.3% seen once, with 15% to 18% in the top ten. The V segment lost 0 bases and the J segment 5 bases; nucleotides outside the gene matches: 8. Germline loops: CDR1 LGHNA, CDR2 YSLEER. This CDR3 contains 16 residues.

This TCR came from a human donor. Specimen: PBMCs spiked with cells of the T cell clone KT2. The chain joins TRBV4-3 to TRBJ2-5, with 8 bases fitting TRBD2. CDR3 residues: CASSQDTSGIRETQYF. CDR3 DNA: TGCGCCAGCAGCCAAGATACTAGCGGAATCCGGGAGACCCAGTACTTC.